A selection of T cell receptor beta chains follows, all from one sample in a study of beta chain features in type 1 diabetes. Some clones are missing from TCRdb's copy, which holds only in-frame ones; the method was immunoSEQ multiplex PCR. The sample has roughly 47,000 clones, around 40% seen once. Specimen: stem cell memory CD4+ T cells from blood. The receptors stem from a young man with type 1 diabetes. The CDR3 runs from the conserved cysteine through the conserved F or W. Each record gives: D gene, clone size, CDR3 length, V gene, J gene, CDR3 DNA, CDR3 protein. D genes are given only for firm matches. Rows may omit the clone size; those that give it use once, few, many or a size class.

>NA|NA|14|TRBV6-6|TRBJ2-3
TGTGCCAGCAGTTTATCGTGGAGTACAGATACGCAGTATTTT
CASSLSWSTDTQYF
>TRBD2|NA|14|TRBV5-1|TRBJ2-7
TGCGCCAGCAGCGAGGCGGGGGGCGGCTACGAGCAGTACTTC
CASSEAGGGYEQYF
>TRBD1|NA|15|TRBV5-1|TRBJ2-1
TGCGCCAGCCGTATACAGGGGGCCGGCTACAATGAGCAGTTCTTC
CASRIQGAGYNEQFF
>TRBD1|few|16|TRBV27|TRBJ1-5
TGTGCCAGCAGTCCCCGGACAGGGATGAGCAATCAGCCCCAGCATTTT
CASSPRTGMSNQPQHF
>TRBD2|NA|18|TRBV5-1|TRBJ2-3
TGCGCCAGCAGCTTGCCTCCGTCTAGCGGGAGGGCCGGAGATACGCAGTATTTT
CASSLPPSSGRAGDTQYF
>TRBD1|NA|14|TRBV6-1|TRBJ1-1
TGTGCCAGCACCTGGGACAGGGGGCAGAACAAAGCTTTCTTT
CASTWDRGQNKAFF
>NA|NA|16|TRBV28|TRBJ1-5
TGTGCCAGCATAAGCTCCGCCTGGGGAGATAATCAGCCCCAGCATTTT
CASISSAWGDNQPQHF
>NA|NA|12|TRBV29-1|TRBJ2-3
TGCAGCGTTGATCAAAGCACAGATACGCAGTATTTT
CSVDQSTDTQYF
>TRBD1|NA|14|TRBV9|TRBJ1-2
TGTGCCAGCACGGGGACAGCCGCTAACTATGGCTACACCTTC
CASTGTAANYGYTF
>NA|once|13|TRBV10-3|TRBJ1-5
TGTGCCATCCAACTTGGGGGGAATCAGCCCCAGCATTTT
CAIQLGGNQPQHF
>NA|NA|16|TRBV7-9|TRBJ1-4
TGTGCCACCGAGTACTCCGTGGAGGGCGAGGATGAAAAACTGTTTTTT
CATEYSVEGEDEKLFF